Listed below are T cell receptor beta chains from one sample, sequenced in a study of T cells in Graves' hyperthyroidism and ophthalmopathy. TCRdb used MiXCR to reprocess the multiplex PCR reads, holding one entry per CDR3 protein. The repertoire holds around 540,000 distinct CDR3 sequences, with about 16% as singletons. The specimen sequenced was blood. Receptor source: a woman younger than 45 with Graves' ophthalmopathy. CDR3s include the opening cysteine and the closing phenylalanine or tryptophan. The D gene is left open where the match is weak. Size is stated for part of the rows, as once, few or many counts, or as a class when the clone is expanded.

v_gene	d_gene	abundance	j_gene	CDR3nt	CDR3aa
TRBV7-7	TRBD2	many	TRBJ2-1	TGTGCCAGCAGCTTAGGTCCTAGCGGGAATGGACGCTCCTACAATGAGCAGTTCTTC	CASSLGPSGNGRSYNEQFF
TRBV24-1	NA	many	TRBJ2-1	TGTGCCACCAGTGAGGGCCCTAGACAACCGTTTTCGGGGAGAGCTCACAATGAGCAGTTCTTC	CATSEGPRQPFSGRAHNEQFF
TRBV20-1	NA	NA	TRBJ1-2	TGCAGTGCTAGTCCGGGGGCGGGTGGCTACACCTTC	CSASPGAGGYTF
TRBV20-1	TRBD2	few	TRBJ2-7	TGCAGTGCTAGAGATCTCCTAGCGGGAGCCTCCTACGAGCAGTACTTC	CSARDLLAGASYEQYF
TRBV28	NA	many	TRBJ1-2	TGTGCCAGCAGTAAGACAGTATCTAACTATGGCTACACCTTC	CASSKTVSNYGYTF
TRBV11-2	NA	many	TRBJ1-3	TGTGCCAGCAGCCCGACACGAAACACCATATATTTT	CASSPTRNTIYF
TRBV29-1	TRBD1	few	TRBJ2-3	TGCAGCGTTGTACAGGGGAGAACAGATACGCAGTATTTT	CSVVQGRTDTQYF
TRBV5-4	NA	few	TRBJ1-3	TGTGCCAGCATTGGGGAGTCGGGAAACACCATATATTTT	CASIGESGNTIYF
TRBV7-8	TRBD1	many	TRBJ1-2	TGTGCCAGCAGCTCCGTATCCGACCACAGGGGACTTTTTTCGGATGGCTACACCTTC	CASSSVSDHRGLFSDGYTF
TRBV5-1	NA	few	TRBJ2-2	TGCGCCAGCAGCTTGGCTGGGGGGATCACCGGGGAGCTGTTTTTT	CASSLAGGITGELFF
TRBV28	TRBD2	many	TRBJ2-1	TGTGCCAGCAGTGAGGAGAGCGGGGGGATTTACTCCTACAATGAGCAGTTCTTC	CASSEESGGIYSYNEQFF
TRBV2	TRBD1	many	TRBJ1-5	TGTGCCAGCAGTGAGCAGGGGGCATATCAGCCCCAGCATTTT	CASSEQGAYQPQHF
TRBV14	TRBD2	few	TRBJ2-3	TGTGCCAGCAGCCAAGGACTTAGCGGGAGGGTCACAGATACGCAGTATTTT	CASSQGLSGRVTDTQYF
TRBV27	TRBD1	many	TRBJ1-2	TGTGCCAGCAGTTTATCCGGGACAGGGGTAACCTATGGCTACACCTTC	CASSLSGTGVTYGYTF
TRBV6-1	TRBD1	NA	TRBJ1-2	TGTGCCAGCAGACAGGGGATAGCTAACTATGGCTACACCTTC	CASRQGIANYGYTF
TRBV11-2	NA	many	TRBJ1-2	TGTGCCAGCAGCTTAGACCCAACCGCGACGGATGGCTACACCTTC	CASSLDPTATDGYTF
TRBV7-6	TRBD2	many	TRBJ2-1	TGTGCCAGCAGCCTGGGACTAGCGGGAGACTATGAGCAGTTCTTC	CASSLGLAGDYEQFF
TRBV7-9	NA	NA	TRBJ2-1	TGTGCCAACAGCGTAACTAGAAGGGAGCAGTTCTTC	CANSVTRREQFF
TRBV5-1	NA	many	TRBJ2-3	TGCGCCAGCAGCGGACAGTCTAGCACAGATACGCAGTATTTT	CASSGQSSTDTQYF
TRBV7-2	NA	few	TRBJ1-1	TGTGCCAGCAGCTTAGTCTTCCGACCGCGGGACACTGAAGCTTTCTTT	CASSLVFRPRDTEAFF
TRBV30	NA	NA	TRBJ2-1	TGTGCCCGGGCTGTGGGACATAAGATACATGAGCAGTTCTTC	CARAVGHKIHEQFF
TRBV28	NA	many	TRBJ2-1	TGTGCCAGCACCGCAATGGGGTTGAACAATGAGCAGTTCTTC	CASTAMGLNNEQFF
TRBV20-1	TRBD2	many	TRBJ2-5	TGCAGTGCTAGAGATGGGGTAGCGGGGCAACAAGAGACCCAGTACTTC	CSARDGVAGQQETQYF
TRBV7-9	TRBD2	many	TRBJ2-1	TGTGCCAGCAGCTTAGTTCGCGGGAGAAGGGACAATGAGCAGTTCTTC	CASSLVRGRRDNEQFF
TRBV3-1	TRBD1	many	TRBJ2-5	TGTGCCAGCAGCTCAAGCGACAGGGGAGGAAGGACCCAGTACTTC	CASSSSDRGGRTQYF
TRBV6-2/TRBV6-3	TRBD2	NA	TRBJ2-1	TGTGCCAGCACGGTAGCGGGGCTCCGGAATGAGCAGTTCTTC	CASTVAGLRNEQFF
TRBV7-2	NA	many	TRBJ1-5	TGTGCCAGCAGCTTAGGCGGGGGGGCCAATCAGCCCCAGCATTTT	CASSLGGGANQPQHF
TRBV27	NA	few	TRBJ1-6	TGTGCCAGCAGTTTTAGCTCCTATAATTCACCCCTCCACTTT	CASSFSSYNSPLHF